This T cell receptor beta chain derives from a study of cytomegalovirus exposure and HLA in healthy donors (dated by TCRdb to about 2017). Looking at the study overall: An earlier analysis of 587 of the donors reported about 300 Gb of sequence data and 90 million to 120 million unique TCR beta sequences obtained from 150 million to 200 million T cells. Roughly 320 gigabases of sequencing data and approximately 92 million unique TCR sequences made up an early release that covered several hundred HLA-typed donors. Of the roughly 400 genotyped donors, 81% were placed in the genetic ancestry cluster associated with self-reported Caucasian donors. The aim of the study was to test whether cataloging public T cell receptors could identify signatures of past pathogen exposure. Using immunosequencing, the study profiled T cell repertoires from about 610 subjects and related those repertoires to cytomegalovirus serostatus. A separate validation cohort of 90 to 150 different subjects was used in addition to the roughly 700-subject first cohort. To predict cytomegalovirus infection status, the study brought together high-throughput TCR immunosequencing, statistical association of individual TCRs with disease status, and machine learning. A later analysis re-analyzed previously published TCR beta repertoires from 660 or so donors and added high-resolution HLA genotyping to study TCR occurrence patterns. The later analysis used no new phenotypic data to find candidate immune exposures, relying instead on TCR beta sequences and their occurrence across donors. In an earlier analysis of 587 of the donors, high-throughput TCR beta sequencing was used to judge whether each TCR beta V gene segment behaved as functional or pseudogenic. Donor age, sex, ethnicity and CMV serostatus were compiled alongside the repertoire data. A later genetic analysis took genome-wide SNP genotypes for about three fifths of the 666 donors and used that subset as a discovery cohort. Every discovery cohort repertoire had been produced on one sequencing platform. HLA typing included class I and class II loci at four-digit resolution. The number of typed donors differed by locus: roughly 620-640 for A, B, C, DRB1 and DQB1; 522 for DQA1; approximately 600 for DPA1; and 450 to 480 for DPB1. Because of strong linkage in the cohort, four to six DR-DQ haplotypes were treated as single units for association and clustering. Among under 450 genotyped donors of the cohort, an average of around 240,000 unique TCR beta nucleotide sequences were sequenced per donor, about a sixth of them non-productive.

Sequences SEHNR (CDR1) and FQNEAQ (CDR2) are obtained from the germline V gene (reference sequence). V is cut back by 6 bases and J by 8 bases, with 13 bases in the junction unmatched. The CDR3 contains 16 residues, cysteine and phenylalanine counted. Just CDR3 DNA is preserved here, 48 bases in frame from base 1. The cohort comprised 710 or so healthy bone marrow donors. Cohort members were all nominally healthy when sampled, although unrecorded immune exposures were likely present. The donor was CMV seropositive and was included in the group of approximately 300 seropositive cohort members. A peripheral blood sample was collected from each donor, and TCR beta sequencing was performed on peripheral blood mononuclear cells. Genomic DNA was extracted from the blood cell samples with the Qiagen DNeasy Blood Extraction Kit. A remark on this clone: The antigen it binds to is not known. Qualities for individual bases were not recorded, and no much larger clone is one base off.

General findings and caveats noted by the study authors: A later analysis associated around 16,000 TCR beta sequences with specific HLA alleles at a false discovery rate of 0.05. In this cohort, only TCR beta chains were sequenced, and detectable features were limited by the absence of alpha or paired-chain data. Because the 87-base-pair reads could not distinguish some IMGT-functional V segments, including TRBV6-2 and TRBV6-3, those segments were excluded. Because some donors lacked HLA typing at each locus, the association tests relied only on the typed subset. Across donors, most TCR sequences were observed very rarely, whereas some public TCRs were present in many individuals. An earlier analysis of approximately 570 of the donors showed that most TCR beta V segments appeared in productive rearrangements either about 87% or about 30% of the time, which broadly matched IMGT annotations. In a later genetic analysis, a missense DCLRE1C variant was associated with V-gene and J-gene trimming of TCR beta chains, and the association was replicated in an independent cohort. According to the authors, the approach could potentially be generalized to other disease states and immunological phenotypes. When HLA alleles, especially DR and DQ, strongly co-occurred, attributing TCR associations to individual alleles was difficult. The sequencing pipeline was judged likely to have produced a cluster of highly shared sequence variants as a technical artifact. Correlated functional status among segregating V segments might be attributable to linkage disequilibrium, but an unknown experimental factor could not be ruled out. A later analysis found that most CMV-associated TCR beta chains appeared HLA-restricted, with HLA associations seemingly driven largely by CMV exposure. According to a later analysis, TCR association rates differed among HLA loci, with DRB1 alleles showing the most associated TCRs and HLA-C alleles showing the fewest. The study listed 150 to 200 TCR beta chains as associated with cytomegalovirus. The classifier was reported to diagnose cytomegalovirus status with high specificity and sensitivity in both the original cohort and the validation cohort. In a later genetic analysis, fewer N-insertions in productive TCRs were reported among donors in an Asian-associated ancestry cluster than the 666-donor mean. Over 15 rarely observed V segments, including chromosome 9 orphons, were excluded from the earlier analysis of a few hundred of the donors because counts were too low. In vitro tests confirmed that three of the cytomegalovirus-associated TCR beta chains recognize cytomegalovirus antigens. The presence/absence analyses assumed that sequencing depth was roughly uniform across donors, and that assumption may not be true. A further reported finding was that TCR beta sequences accurately predicted the HLA-A and HLA-B alleles for most subjects in the first cohort. CMV serostatus was the only immune exposure information available for the cohort. In a later analysis, HLA-associated TCR beta chains were found to be more clonally expanded and to have lower generation probabilities than equally common non-associated chains. In a later analysis, several top co-occurrence clusters were reported to appear linked to parvovirus B19, influenza, CMV and Epstein-Barr virus.

The library was made by the immunoSEQ multiplex PCR assay. For the multiplex PCR, a mixture combining 60 forward primers for TCR Vbeta segments and 13 reverse primers for TCR Jbeta segments was used. The CDR3 region of rearranged TCR beta genes was amplified from genomic DNA by a multiplex PCR assay. On the Illumina HiSeq System, the amplified TCR beta libraries were sequenced as 87-base-pair reads. For the original study's pipeline: A later analysis counted about 80 million unique TCR beta chains across the 666 repertoires, and 10 million to 12 million of these chains were shared by at least two donors. Raw reads were error-corrected and collapsed into unique sequences with a nearest-neighbor algorithm that merged closely related sequences to remove PCR and sequencing errors. V, D and J gene segments were assigned by aligning CDR3 sequences to IMGT reference sequences. For a sequence to be retained, a match of at least six nucleotides to both a V gene segment and a J gene segment was required. Rearrangements were classified as productive when the CDR3 lacked stop codons and remained in frame with V and J, and all other rearrangements were classified as non-productive. Following IMGT convention, CDR3 was defined as the stretch from the second conserved V-encoded cysteine up to the conserved J-encoded phenylalanine. The earlier analysis of some 600 of the donors excluded sequences that lacked an unambiguous match to a single V gene segment. In an earlier analysis of a few hundred of the donors, V segments were called functional above 56.7% productive rearrangements and were called segregating when the between-donor standard deviation exceeded 5%. A statistical classification framework was built for diagnosing cytomegalovirus status from the catalog of TCR beta chain sequences. V and J gene assignment, in a later analysis, came from comparing TCR nucleotide sequences with IMGT/GENE-DB human TR gene sequences. The TCRdist pipeline was used in a later analysis to assign CDR3 sequences and most-parsimonious VDJ recombination scenarios. A later analysis defined each TCR beta chain by its CDR3 amino acid sequence plus V-gene family, and excluded reads lacking a unique V-gene family. A later analysis removed 592 highly shared, low-generation-probability nucleotide sequences to deal with suspected cross-contamination and a sequencing artifact. For each public chain, a later analysis derived a clonal expansion index from normalized ranks of inferred template counts within each repertoire. A later analysis computed generation probabilities with a VDJ recombination model fitted to out-of-frame rearrangements, and checked the results against IGoR. In a later analysis, hypergeometric tests were used to score TCR-TCR, TCR-HLA and TCR-CMV co-occurrence, with a repertoire-size bias correction applied to TCR pairs. In a later analysis, false discovery rates were estimated by permuting HLA or CMV assignments 20 times. A later analysis grouped co-occurring TCRs with DBSCAN, adding TCRdist sequence similarity when clustering within HLA-allele-positive subsets. Co-occurrence clustering excluded repertoires with fewer than 30,000 or more than 120,000 public chains, plus five with anomalous nucleotide sharing. TCRdb stores this immuneACCESS table with in-frame sequences only. Part of the clones is absent; in the studies checked, under half of the shortfall reflects unresolved V genes, and no reason is known for the rest. From that table come the V and J calls and clone size; the DNA was used to work out D and trimming. A total of 100,000 to 150,000 clones appear in this sample, around 76% of them only once. The ten largest clones take up around 13% of the sample.

Recombination linked TRBV7-9 to TRBJ1-2, with 12 bases matching TRBD1. The sequencing input was PBMCs. The receptor was isolated from an older woman in good health and CMV-seropositive. CDR3 region: CASSRMTGQGARGYTF. The DNA sequence reads TGTGCCAGCAGTCGAATGACGGGACAGGGGGCTCGGGGCTACACCTTC. Reference TRBV7-9 and TRBJ1-2 proteins supply the regions before and after the CDR3; the full variable domain is: DTGVSQNPRHKITKRGQNVTFRCDPISEHNRLYWYRQTLGQGPEFLTYFQNEAQLEKSRLLSDRFSAERPKGSFSTLEIQRTEQGDSAMYLCASSRMTGQGARGYTFGSGTRLTVV.